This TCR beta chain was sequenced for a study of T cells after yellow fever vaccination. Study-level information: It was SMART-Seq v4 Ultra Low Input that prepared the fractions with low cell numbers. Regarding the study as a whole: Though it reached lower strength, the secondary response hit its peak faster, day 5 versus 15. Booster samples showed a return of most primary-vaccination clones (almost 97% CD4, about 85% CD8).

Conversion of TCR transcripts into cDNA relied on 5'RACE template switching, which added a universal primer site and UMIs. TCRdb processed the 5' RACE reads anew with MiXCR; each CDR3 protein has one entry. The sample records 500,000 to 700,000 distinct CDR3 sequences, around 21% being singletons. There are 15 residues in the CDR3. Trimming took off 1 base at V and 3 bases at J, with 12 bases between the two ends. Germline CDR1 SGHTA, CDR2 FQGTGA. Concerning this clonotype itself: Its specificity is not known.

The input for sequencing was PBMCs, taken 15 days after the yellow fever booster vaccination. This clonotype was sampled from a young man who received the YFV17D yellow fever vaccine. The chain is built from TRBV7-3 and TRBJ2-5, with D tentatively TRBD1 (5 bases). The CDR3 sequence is CASSLKAGPEETQYF. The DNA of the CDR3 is TGTGCCAGCAGCTTAAAGGCAGGGCCCGAAGAGACCCAGTACTTC.